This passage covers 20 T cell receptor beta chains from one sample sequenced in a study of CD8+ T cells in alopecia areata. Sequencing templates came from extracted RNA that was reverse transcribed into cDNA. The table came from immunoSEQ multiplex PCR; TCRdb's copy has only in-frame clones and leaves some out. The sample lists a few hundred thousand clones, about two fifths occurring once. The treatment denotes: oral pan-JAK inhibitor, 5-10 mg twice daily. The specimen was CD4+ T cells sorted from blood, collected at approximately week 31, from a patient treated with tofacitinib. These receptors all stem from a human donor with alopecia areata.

CDR3 in amino acids: CSVHGGWTNTGELFF. CDR3 bases: TGCAGCGTTCACGGAGGTTGGACGAACACCGGGGAGCTGTTTTTT. V usage is TRBV29-1 and J usage is TRBJ2-2, with D maybe TRBD2 (5 bases). The germline CDR1 and CDR2 sequences are SQVTM and ANQGSEA. This CDR3 has 15 residues. The V end lost 5 bases, the J end lost 0 bases, and 13 bases lay between the germline ends.

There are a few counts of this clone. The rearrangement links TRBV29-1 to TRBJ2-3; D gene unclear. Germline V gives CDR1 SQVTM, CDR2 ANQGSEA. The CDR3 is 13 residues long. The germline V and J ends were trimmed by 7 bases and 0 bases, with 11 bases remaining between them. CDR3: CSAQATSTDTQYF. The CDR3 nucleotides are TGCAGCGCGCAGGCGACCAGCACAGATACGCAGTATTTT.

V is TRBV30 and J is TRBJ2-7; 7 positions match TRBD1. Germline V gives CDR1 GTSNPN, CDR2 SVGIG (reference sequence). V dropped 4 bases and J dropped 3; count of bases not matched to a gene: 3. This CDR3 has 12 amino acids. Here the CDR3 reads CAWNRGIYEQYF. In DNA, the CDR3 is TGTGCCTGGAACAGGGGAATCTACGAGCAGTACTTC.

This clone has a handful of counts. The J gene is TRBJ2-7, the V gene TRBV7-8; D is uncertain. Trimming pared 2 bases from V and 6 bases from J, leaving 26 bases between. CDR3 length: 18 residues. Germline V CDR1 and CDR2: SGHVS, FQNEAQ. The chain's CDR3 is CASSLLGIGLPPSVEQYF. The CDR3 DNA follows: TGTGCCAGCAGCTTATTGGGAATCGGGCTTCCCCCAAGCGTCGAGCAGTACTTC.

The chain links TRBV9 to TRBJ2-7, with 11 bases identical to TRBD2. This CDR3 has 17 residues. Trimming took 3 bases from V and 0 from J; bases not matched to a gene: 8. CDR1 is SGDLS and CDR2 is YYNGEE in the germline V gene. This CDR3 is CASSDRSGTSGSYEQYF. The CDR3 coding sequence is TGTGCCAGCAGCGATCGATCCGGGACTAGCGGCTCCTACGAGCAGTACTTC.

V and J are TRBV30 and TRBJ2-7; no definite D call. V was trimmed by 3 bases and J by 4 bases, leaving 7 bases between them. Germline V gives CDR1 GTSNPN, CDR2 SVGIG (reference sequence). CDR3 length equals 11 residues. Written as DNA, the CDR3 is TGTGCCTGGAGGTTAAATTACGAGCAGTACTTC. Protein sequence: CAWRLNYEQYF.

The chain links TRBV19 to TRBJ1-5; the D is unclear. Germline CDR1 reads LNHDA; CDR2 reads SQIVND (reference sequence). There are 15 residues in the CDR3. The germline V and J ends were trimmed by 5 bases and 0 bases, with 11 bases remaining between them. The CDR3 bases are TGTGCCAGTAGTCCCGCGAGGAGTAGCAATCAGCCCCAGCATTTT. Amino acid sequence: CASSPARSSNQPQHF.

This CDR3 reads CASSTDRGAYNEQFF. As DNA, the CDR3 is TGTGCCAGCAGTACAGACAGGGGTGCCTACAATGAGCAGTTCTTC. V gene TRBV6-5 combines with J gene TRBJ2-1; 8 nucleotides match TRBD1. V lost 5 bases, J lost 2 bases, and 5 bases stayed unmatched. The CDR3 loop spans 15 amino acids. In germline, CDR1 is MNHEY, CDR2 SVGAGI.

The DNA for the CDR3 is TGCGCCAGCAGCCAAAGAGCGTCGACTAGCGGGGCCTACAATGAGCAGTTCTTC. It encodes CASSQRASTSGAYNEQFF. V usage is TRBV4-1 and J usage is TRBJ2-1; 11 bases are shared with TRBD2. V trimming: 2 bases; J trimming: 2 bases; junction bases outside the gene matches: 8. This CDR3 comprises 18 residues. Germline lookup yields CDR1 MGHRA and CDR2 YSYEKL.

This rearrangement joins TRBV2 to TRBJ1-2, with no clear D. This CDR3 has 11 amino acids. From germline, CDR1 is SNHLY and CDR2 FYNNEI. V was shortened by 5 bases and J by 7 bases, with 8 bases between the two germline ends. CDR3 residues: CASSRASGYTF. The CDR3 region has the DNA TGTGCCAGCAGTCGGGCATCTGGCTACACCTTC.

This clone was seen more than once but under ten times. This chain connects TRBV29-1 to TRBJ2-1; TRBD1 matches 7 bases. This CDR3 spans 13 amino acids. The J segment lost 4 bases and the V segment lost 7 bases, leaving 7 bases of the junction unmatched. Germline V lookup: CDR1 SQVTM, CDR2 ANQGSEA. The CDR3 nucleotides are TGCAGCGCTGGGGGACAGAGTTACAATGAGCAGTTCTTC. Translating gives CSAGGQSYNEQFF.

The CDR3 DNA reads TGTGCCAGCAGTTACCGCCCGGAGAGCTTGAACACTGAAGCTTTCTTT. As protein: CASSYRPESLNTEAFF. The gene calls are TRBV6-6 and TRBJ1-1; the D is unclear. Germline V gene data show CDR1 as MNHNY and CDR2 as SVGAGI (reference sequence). The CDR3 length is 16 residues. Trimming took 2 bases from V and 0 from J, leaving 13 bases between them.

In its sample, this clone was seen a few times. In DNA, the CDR3 is TGTGCCAGCACCGTTCCCAATAGGGGCTACACCTTC. It yields the protein CASTVPNRGYTF. This sequence joins TRBV2 and TRBJ1-2; D not certain. Germline CDR1 is SNHLY and CDR2 is FYNNEI. Trimming left V 7 bases short and J 8 bases short, with 14 bases between. This CDR3 is built from 12 residues.

The CDR3 is CAWSVQELYEQYF. Here the CDR3 DNA reads TGTGCCTGGAGTGTACAGGAACTTTACGAGCAGTACTTC. J is TRBJ2-5 and V is TRBV30, with TRBD1 as a possible D gene (5 bases). The DNA end lines up better with TRBJ2-7; the J call may be wrong. CDR1 GTSNPN and CDR2 SVGIG come from the germline V gene (reference sequence). The CDR3 covers 13 residues.

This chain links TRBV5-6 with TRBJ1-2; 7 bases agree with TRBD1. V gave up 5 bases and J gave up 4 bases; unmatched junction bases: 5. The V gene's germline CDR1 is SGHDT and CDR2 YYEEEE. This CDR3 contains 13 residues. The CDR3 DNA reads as TGTGCCAGCAGGGACAGGAGGATCTATGGCTACACCTTC. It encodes CASRDRRIYGYTF.

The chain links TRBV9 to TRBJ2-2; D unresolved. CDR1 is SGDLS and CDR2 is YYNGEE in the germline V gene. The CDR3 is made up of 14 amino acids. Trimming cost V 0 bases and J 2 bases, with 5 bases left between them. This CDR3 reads CASSVDTNTGELFF. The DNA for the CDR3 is TGTGCCAGCAGCGTAGACACCAACACCGGGGAGCTGTTTTTT.

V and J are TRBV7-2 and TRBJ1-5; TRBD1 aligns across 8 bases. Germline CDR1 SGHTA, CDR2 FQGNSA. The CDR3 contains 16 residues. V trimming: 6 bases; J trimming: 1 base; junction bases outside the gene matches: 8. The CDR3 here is CASSHDTGGSNQPQHF. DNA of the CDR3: TGTGCCAGCAGTCATGATACAGGGGGAAGCAATCAGCCCCAGCATTTT.

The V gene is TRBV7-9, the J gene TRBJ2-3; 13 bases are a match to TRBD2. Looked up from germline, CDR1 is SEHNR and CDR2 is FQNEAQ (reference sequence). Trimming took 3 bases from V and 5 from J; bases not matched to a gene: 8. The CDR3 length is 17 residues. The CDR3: CASSLYTSGRAGDTQYF. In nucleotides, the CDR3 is TGTGCCAGCAGCTTGTACACTAGCGGGAGGGCTGGAGATACGCAGTATTTT.

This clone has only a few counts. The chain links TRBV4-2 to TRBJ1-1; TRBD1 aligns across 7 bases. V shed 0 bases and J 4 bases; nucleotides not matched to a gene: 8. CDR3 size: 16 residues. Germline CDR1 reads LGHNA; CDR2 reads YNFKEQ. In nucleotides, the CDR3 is TGTGCCAGCAGCCAAGATAGACAGGGTAGTGGCACTGAAGCTTTCTTT. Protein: CASSQDRQGSGTEAFF.

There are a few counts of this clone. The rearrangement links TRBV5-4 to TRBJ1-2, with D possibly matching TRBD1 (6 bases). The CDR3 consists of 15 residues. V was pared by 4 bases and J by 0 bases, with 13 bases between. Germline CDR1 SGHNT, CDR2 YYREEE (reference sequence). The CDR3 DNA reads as TGTGCCAGCAGCCTCCCACAGGGTTCTAACTATGGCTACACCTTC. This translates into CASSLPQGSNYGYTF.